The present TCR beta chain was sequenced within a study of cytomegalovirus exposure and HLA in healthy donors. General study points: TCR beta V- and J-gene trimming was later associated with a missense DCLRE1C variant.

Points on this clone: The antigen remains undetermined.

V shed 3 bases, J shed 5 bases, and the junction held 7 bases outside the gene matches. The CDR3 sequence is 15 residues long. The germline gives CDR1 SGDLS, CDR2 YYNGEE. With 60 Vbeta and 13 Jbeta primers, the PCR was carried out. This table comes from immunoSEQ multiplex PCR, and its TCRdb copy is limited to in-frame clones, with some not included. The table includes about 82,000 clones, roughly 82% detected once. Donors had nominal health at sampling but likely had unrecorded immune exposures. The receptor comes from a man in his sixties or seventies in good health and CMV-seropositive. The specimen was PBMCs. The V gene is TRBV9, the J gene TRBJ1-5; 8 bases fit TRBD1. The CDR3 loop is CASSETDREHQPQHF. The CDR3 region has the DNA TGTGCCAGCAGCGAAACGGACAGGGAGCATCAGCCCCAGCATTTT. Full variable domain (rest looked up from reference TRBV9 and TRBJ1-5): DSGVTQTPKHLITATGQRVTLRCSPRSGDLSVYWYQQSLDQGLQFLIQYYNGEERAKGNILERFSAQQFPDLHSELNLSSLELGDSALYFCASSETDREHQPQHFGDGTRLSIL.